A few counts support the clone carrying this T cell receptor gamma chain. Antigen unknown. A read error likely explains this, since a far larger clone differs by one base. The sample contains more than one DNA sequence encoding this CDR3. The data derive from a study of γδ T cells in repeated Plasmodium falciparum infection. General observations from the study: Compared with Australian children, Malian Vdelta2-negative repertoires seemed more clonal, less diverse, less shared.

TCRdb reran clone calling via CATT on the multiplex PCR reads. The sample holds around 24,000 gamma-chain clones; about 3% are singletons and the top ten take around a third. Germline CDR1 VINAFY, CDR2 YDVSNSKD. The CDR3 has 32 residues. Flow sorting of PBMC yielded separate Vgamma9/Vdelta2+ and Vdelta2-negative gammadelta T cell populations for bulk repertoire analysis. Material: gamma-delta T cells from blood. This sequence originates from a pool of human donors (malaria-infected and uninfected, not separated). The V gene call is TRGV5, and the J gene call is absent. In DNA form, the CDR3 reads TGTGCCACCTGGGACAGGCGAAGGATTATAAGAAACTCTCTGGCAGTGGAACAACACTGGTTGTCACAGGTAAGTATCGGAAGAATACAACATTTC. Translated: CATWDRRRIIRNSLAVEQHWLSQVSIGRIQHF.